This TCR beta chain was recovered during a study of T cell responses to AZD1222 COVID-19 vaccine. The germline gives CDR1 SGHRS, CDR2 YFSETQ. V lost 4 bases, J lost 1 base, and 14 bases lay in between. The CDR3 is made up of 15 amino acids. Some clones are missing from TCRdb's copy, which holds only in-frame ones; the method was immunoSEQ multiplex PCR. There are tens of thousands of clones in the sample; just over 90% occur only once, and about 24% lies in the top ten. The sequence came from an adult in good health. The rearrangement links TRBV5-1 to TRBJ1-1; D is uncertain. Specimen: peripheral blood, collected on day 0 of AZD1222 vaccination. The CDR3: CASSPREGGNTEAFF. DNA for the CDR3: TGCGCCAGCAGCCCTCGCGAGGGCGGGAACACTGAAGCTTTCTTT.